Listed below are T cell receptor beta chains from one sample, sequenced in a study of CD8 T cells in ankylosing spondylitis. Using its own MiXCR run on the 5' RACE reads, TCRdb lists one record per CDR3 protein. The sample contains 450,000 to 550,000 distinct CDR3 sequences, about 5.7% of which appear only once. Sequenced input: blood, either unsorted or a sorted T cell fraction (not recorded which). All receptors come from a male donor with ankylosing spondylitis. CDR3s leave out the opening cysteine and the closing phenylalanine or tryptophan. The order of the fields is V gene, CDR3 protein.

TRBV18	ASSPGIPRETQY
TRBV4-3	ASSQDGAGGSTDTQY
TRBV20-1	SVYGSRSYEQY
TRBV29-1	SAFGTEQETQY
TRBV5-1	ASSIGTSGEETQY
TRBV5-5	ASSLSFLHGTEAF
TRBV27	ASRGPSLGAF
TRBV29-1	SVEAPVSGSYEQY
TRBV4-2	ASSQDETGVEQY
TRBV5-6	ASSFPSGAFTDTQY
TRBV4-3	ASSQDRGLAGGEQF
TRBV28	ASSKRTELF
TRBV6-2/TRBV6-3	ASSYFSWTGEQY
TRBV27	ASYNSRGAGELF
TRBV20-1	SAEPGLAFNEQF
TRBV28	ASRPEYRRGHVGEQF
TRBV29-1	SVLGTASSGNTIY
TRBV29-1	SALDSITTDTQY
TRBV20-1	YPYSVSTYGYT
TRBV12-5	ASGLLSTGKDEQF
TRBV5-6	ASSSDDFRGTGELF
TRBV6-1	ASSAGGGPVAF
TRBV5-1	ASSQNQGGQPQH
TRBV10-3	AINVARGLYGYT
TRBV20-1	SAAVYEQY
TRBV20-1	SARVPGQGAGADTQY
TRBV20-1	SARDRNTIY
TRBV15	ATSRTGDYSNQPQH
TRBV28	ASSFRGGYGYT
TRBV20-1	SAGPGETQY
TRBV9	ASSFDPGLAGSGELF
TRBV27	ASSRSGLRDGYT
TRBV7-2	ASSPDRYSNQPQH
TRBV12-3/TRBV12-4	ASSPPGVYGYT
TRBV5-1	ASSWGAGLNYNEQF
TRBV19	ASRRPAGEQY
TRBV28	AGRRVSYNEQF
TRBV20-1	SAGRVASNSNQPQH
TRBV20-1	SARDREEANYGYT
TRBV14	ASSRRGSPGNTIY
TRBV27	ASSPHPSGGAIDTQY
TRBV6-1	ASSGIISYEQY
TRBV20-1	SARELDNRIDSPLH
TRBV29-1	SGGSREVADTQY
TRBV5-6	ASSSGPLAYEQY
TRBV20-1	SANRDPEKLF